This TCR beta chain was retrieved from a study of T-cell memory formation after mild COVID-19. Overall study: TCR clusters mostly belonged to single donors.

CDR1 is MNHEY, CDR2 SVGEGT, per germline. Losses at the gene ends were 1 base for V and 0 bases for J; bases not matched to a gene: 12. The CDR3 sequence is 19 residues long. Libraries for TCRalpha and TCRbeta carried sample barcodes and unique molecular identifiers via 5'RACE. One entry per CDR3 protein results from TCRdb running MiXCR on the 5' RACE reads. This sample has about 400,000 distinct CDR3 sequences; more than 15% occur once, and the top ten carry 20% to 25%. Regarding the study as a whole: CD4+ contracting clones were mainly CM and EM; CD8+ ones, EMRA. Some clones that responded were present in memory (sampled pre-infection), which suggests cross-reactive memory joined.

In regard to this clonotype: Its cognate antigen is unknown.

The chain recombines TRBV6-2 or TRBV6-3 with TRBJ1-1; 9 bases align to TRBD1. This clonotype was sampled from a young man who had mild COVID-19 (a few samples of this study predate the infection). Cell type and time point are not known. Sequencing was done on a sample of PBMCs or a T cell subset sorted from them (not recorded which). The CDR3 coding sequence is TGTGCCAGCAGTTACTTTGTGGGACAGGGAAGGGCGATGAACACTGAAGCTTTCTTT. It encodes CASSYFVGQGRAMNTEAFF.